This T cell receptor (beta chain) was sequenced for a study of OX40 agonist ivuxolimab in advanced cancers. Notes on the research overall: Ivuxolimab, which targeted the costimulatory receptor OX40 (CD134), was an agonistic, fully human IgG2 monoclonal antibody. Intravenous ivuxolimab was administered to patients every 2 weeks at six dose levels: 0.01, 0.1, 0.3, 1.5, 3 and 10 mg/kg. Of the 50 or so patients in dose escalation, some 19 had hepatocellular carcinoma, about 15 had melanoma, 9 had renal cell carcinoma and 9 had head and neck cancer. In the dose-escalation cohort, approximately 83% of patients were male, and the mean age was roughly 60 years with a range of roughly 23 to 79. Prior anti-PD-1, anti-PD-L1 or anti-CTLA-4 therapy was permitted, and checkpoint inhibitors had been received by less than 45% of dose-escalation patients. Partial responses were achieved by three dose-escalation patients, of whom one had hepatocellular carcinoma and two had cutaneous melanoma. The purpose of peripheral TCRbeta sequencing was to test whether ivuxolimab changed TCR sequence diversity and led to clonal T-cell expansion. The monotherapy dose-escalation portion (N ≈ 56 patients) of the phase I ivuxolimab trial is reported in the paper. General study outcomes and caveats: On average, CD8+ T cells showed more expanded clones than CD4+ T cells after ivuxolimab. In partial responders in the 0.1-3.0 mg/kg groups, normalized peripheral clonal expansion was found to be among the lowest, especially among CD8+ T cells. At doses from 0.1 to 3.0 mg/kg, clonal expansion was seen in both CD4+ and CD8+ blood T cells between baseline and week 6. Which antigens the clonally expanded peripheral T cells were specific for was not determined. Low levels of normalized T-cell clonal expansion were also shown by some nonresponding patients.

From cysteine to phenylalanine, the CDR3 is 16 amino acids long. Of the read, only the CDR3 DNA is kept; its 48 bases are in frame from base 1. Relative to germline, V is missing 2 bases and J is missing 7 bases, with 9 bases of the junction outside any gene match. Sequences SGHDT (CDR1) and YYEEEE (CDR2) are obtained from the germline V gene. The trial excluded patients who had a history of autoimmune disease or who were on systemic immunosuppression. In every dose cohort, peripheral blood was drawn for TCR sequencing at baseline, cycle 4 day 1, and cycle 7 day 1. Samples came from an open-label, multicenter, first-in-human phase I dose-escalation trial of ivuxolimab. Adults with locally advanced or metastatic melanoma, renal cell carcinoma, hepatocellular carcinoma or head and neck squamous cell carcinoma were enrolled in the trial. Before TCR sequencing, CD4+ T cells and CD8+ T cells from peripheral blood were sorted into separate populations.

Worth noting for this clone: Its specific antigen is unknown. No much larger clone exists at a distance of one base, and base qualities are not known.

To sequence the TCRbeta CDR3 region, genomic DNA was isolated from the sorted cells. The immunoSEQ Assay was used to sequence the TCRbeta CDR3 regions. Here the immuneACCESS table is served through TCRdb, limited to in-frame sequences with V and J called. Missing clones are a known gap in these copies; in checked studies unresolved V genes cover under half, and the rest lacks a known reason. Counted in this sample were 70,000 to 85,000 clones; 85% to 95% of them appeared once. Of the sample, roughly 11% falls within the top ten clones. The sequence was obtained from an adult with an advanced solid tumor such as melanoma, head and neck, liver or kidney cancer. The sequences come from CD4+ or CD8+ T cells sorted from blood, collected in a trial of the OX40 agonist ivuxolimab. In this chain, TRBV5-6 is recombined with TRBJ2-1; the central 10 bases match TRBD2. The bases are TGTGCCAGCAGCTTTACTGAAGCGGGAGGGCCAAATGAGCAGTTCTTC. This codes for CASSFTEAGGPNEQFF.